These 8 T cell receptor beta chains came from one sample sequenced in a study of technical replicates of blood from a handful of donors. The method was immunoSEQ multiplex PCR; TCRdb's version includes in-frame clones alone and lacks a portion of them. Of over 50,000 clones listed, over 90% were seen once; the top ten hold 4.3%. The sample taken for sequencing was PBMCs. The receptors originated from a human donor in good health. Some clones in this sample may be carry-over from other donors' samples.

As regards this clone: Relative to the germline gene, one junction end is altered; a read error may explain this. The rearrangement joins TRBV2 to TRBJ1-1; D is undetermined. Germline V lookup: CDR1 SNHLY, CDR2 FYNNEI. This CDR3 is built from 13 residues. CDR3 residues: CASSEGRNTEAFF. In nucleotides, the CDR3 is TGTGCCAGCAGCGAAGGGAGGAACACTGAAGCTTTCTTT.

The chain couples TRBV7-3 to TRBJ2-5; D perhaps matches TRBD2 (5 bases). Trimming cost V 5 bases and J 7 bases, with 20 bases left between them. The CDR3 has 15 amino acids. Germline V gene lookup returns CDR1 SGHTA and CDR2 FQGTGA. Here the CDR3 DNA reads TGTGCCAGCAGCCAATTGGCGGGCCTGCGAGGGACCCAGTACTTC. This codes for CASSQLAGLRGTQYF.

The V gene is TRBV30, the J gene TRBJ2-7; 7 bases fit TRBD1. In germline, CDR1 is GTSNPN, CDR2 SVGIG (reference sequence). This CDR3 spans 16 amino acids. V trimming: 0 bases; J trimming: 5 bases; junction bases outside the gene matches: 13. CDR3 coding DNA: TGTGCCTGGAGTGTGAAGGGCCCCAGGGGGAACCACGAGCAGTACTTC. Its protein product is CAWSVKGPRGNHEQYF.

V usage is TRBV6-6 and J usage is TRBJ2-5, with D uncertain. The CDR3 sequence is 11 residues long. The V end lost 5 bases, the J end lost 2 bases, and 3 bases lay between the germline ends. In germline, CDR1 is MNHNY, CDR2 SVGAGI (reference sequence). This chain's CDR3 is CASSQQETQYF. Written as DNA, the CDR3 is TGTGCCAGCAGTCAGCAAGAGACCCAGTACTTC.

The rearrangement joins TRBV11-2 to TRBJ2-4; D remains unclear. V shed 3 bases and J shed 6 bases, with 9 bases lying between them. The CDR3 spans 13 residues. Looked up from germline, CDR1 is SGHAT and CDR2 is FQNNGV. CDR3 sequence: CASSFYSLNIQYF. DNA of the CDR3: TGTGCCAGCAGCTTTTATAGCTTAAACATTCAGTACTTC. The full variable domain, completed using reference TRBV11-2 and TRBJ2-4, is EAGVAQSPRYKIIEKRQSVAFWCNPISGHATLYWYQQILGQGPKLLIQFQNNGVVDDSQLPKDRFSAERLKGVDSTLKIQPAKLEDSAVYLCASSFYSLNIQYFGAGTRLSVL.

This chain joins TRBV5-1 and TRBJ2-7; 8 positions match TRBD2. CDR1 SGHRS and CDR2 YFSETQ come from the germline V gene. The CDR3 has 15 residues. With V trimmed by 1 base and J by 2 bases, 5 bases remained unmatched. The CDR3 sequence is CASSLTGGPTYEQYF. CDR3 in DNA: TGCGCCAGCAGCTTGACGGGAGGGCCAACCTACGAGCAGTACTTC.

The chain joins TRBV16 to TRBJ2-3; D possibly corresponds to TRBD1 (5 bases). Per germline, CDR1 KGHSY and CDR2 FQNENV. The CDR3 is 16 residues long. V was trimmed by 4 bases and J by 4 bases, leaving 18 bases between them. The CDR3 region is CASSLARQGSSDTQYF. For the CDR3, the DNA is TGTGCCAGCAGCCTCGCTCGGCAGGGATCGTCAGATACGCAGTATTTT.

The chain joins TRBV5-5 to TRBJ1-3; D is unclear. This CDR3 contains 14 residues. CDR1 SGHKS and CDR2 YYEKEE come from the germline V gene (reference sequence). The V end was cut by 7 bases, the J end by 1 base, with 12 bases between. In nucleotides, the CDR3 is TGTGCCAGCGAAAAGGAGGTTTCTGGAAACACCATATATTTT. Its protein product is CASEKEVSGNTIYF.